A selection of T cell receptor beta chains follows, all from one sample in a study of T cell repertoires in cytomegalovirus infection. TCRdb re-called the reads with MiXCR, one entry per CDR3 protein. Of 400,000 or so distinct CDR3 sequences listed, 15% to 20% are singletons. Sequenced: PBMCs. The receptors come from a human donor in good health (CMV status not recorded). Some clones in this sample may be carry-over from other donors' samples. CDR3s include the opening cysteine and the closing phenylalanine or tryptophan. Fields, in order: CDR3 protein, V gene.

cdr3_aa: CASSPGEGHEAFF; v_call: TRBV5-4
cdr3_aa: CASSQGHLNTEAFF; v_call: TRBV4-2
cdr3_aa: CASRPSPALAKNIQYF; v_call: TRBV5-1
cdr3_aa: CASSLGSIGNRGYTF; v_call: TRBV7-6
cdr3_aa: CASTEGATYEQYF; v_call: TRBV7-6
cdr3_aa: CASSPRQGEHYGYTF; v_call: TRBV12-3/TRBV12-4
cdr3_aa: CASGLAGGFATEAFF; v_call: TRBV12-5
cdr3_aa: CASRAFENTEAFF; v_call: TRBV2
cdr3_aa: CASSLGQGSTDTQYF; v_call: TRBV12-3/TRBV12-4
cdr3_aa: CSAALGTATTNEKLFF; v_call: TRBV20-1
cdr3_aa: CAIKQTNEAFF; v_call: TRBV10-3
cdr3_aa: CSAGGAGGWETQYF; v_call: TRBV20-1
cdr3_aa: CASSQTGAPYGYTF; v_call: TRBV4-2
cdr3_aa: CASSSMAGQGYTEAFF; v_call: TRBV7-8
cdr3_aa: CASSRRKETQYF; v_call: TRBV5-1
cdr3_aa: CSARGSGGLRKETQYF; v_call: TRBV20-1
cdr3_aa: CSARSLTDTQYF; v_call: TRBV20-1
cdr3_aa: CASSITLRGSPLHF; v_call: TRBV19
cdr3_aa: CAIGIASGYTF; v_call: TRBV28
cdr3_aa: CASSAGPPPSTDTQYF; v_call: TRBV7-9
cdr3_aa: CASSQDIAGAGELFF; v_call: TRBV4-3
cdr3_aa: CSARGAGDGETQYF; v_call: TRBV20-1
cdr3_aa: CASSQNSQGSQETQYF; v_call: TRBV7-2
cdr3_aa: CASSFRGSLDGYTF; v_call: TRBV5-4
cdr3_aa: CASSSRGTLNGKLFF; v_call: TRBV3-1
cdr3_aa: CASSLSGRKENQYF; v_call: TRBV28
cdr3_aa: CASSPRDKRPSGTEAFF; v_call: TRBV5-4
cdr3_aa: CASSLMWGGTDTQYF; v_call: TRBV7-2
cdr3_aa: CASSYSGQGDTEAFF; v_call: TRBV6-2/TRBV6-3
cdr3_aa: CASSGMRTSGTPRTQYF; v_call: TRBV7-6
cdr3_aa: CASSLGTESGDTQYF; v_call: TRBV28
cdr3_aa: CSARDLSGFPYEQYF; v_call: TRBV20-1
cdr3_aa: CASSLAGANGELFF; v_call: TRBV28
cdr3_aa: CASSFNPKQASYGYTF; v_call: TRBV28
cdr3_aa: CSARRGKAFF; v_call: TRBV20-1
cdr3_aa: CASSPERAVNSPLHF; v_call: TRBV7-8
cdr3_aa: CASSLGSGSNQPQHF; v_call: TRBV7-2
cdr3_aa: CASSLSRNSGNTIYF; v_call: TRBV11-2
cdr3_aa: CASGGGGAVPAFF; v_call: TRBV7-6
cdr3_aa: CAISGGTAHSYEQYF; v_call: TRBV10-3